This T cell receptor (beta chain) was documented in a study of human T cells and chemical hapten exposure (dated by TCRdb to the early 2020s). Background on the whole study: For sensitization, 2% DPC in acetone was applied to a roughly 2 cm by roughly 2 cm area of upper inner arm skin. Patients additionally received weekly therapeutic DPC doses to the scalp throughout the approximately 22-week study period. Patch testing on the upper back used Finn chambers containing 0.01% DPC, with scoring done after 6 days according to International Contact Dermatitis Research Group standards. The mostly female patient cohort included alopecia areata with under or over 50% scalp involvement, alopecia totalis and alopecia universalis. The libraries were sequenced as a pool, and the TCR yield per sample differed mostly because of small variations in library volumes within the pool. In alopecia patients, the study followed how the peripheral blood TCR repertoire changed in vivo over primary and secondary sensitization to diphenylcyclopropenone (DPC), a hapten. Blood samples were taken from patients before sensitization (week 0) and at 2, 6 and about 24 weeks after DPC sensitization. For TCR sequencing, blood came from 25 to 35 alopecia patients at anywhere from one to four time points (pre-sensitization, 2, 6 and 24 weeks). General findings and caveats noted by the study authors: Repeated subsampling changed both the strength of the expansion versus patch-test correlation and the threshold at which that correlation became significant. The number of TCRs above 1 in 1000 frequency did not change with DPC sensitization; there was no evidence of global repertoire structure alterations. Expanded TCRs formed significantly more large CDR3 similarity clusters than pre-sensitization or healthy control sets, consistent with antigen-driven responses. Because all patients had alopecia, a presumed autoimmune disease, the immune response of the patients might differ from that of healthy individuals. Patch test score was positively correlated with the number of PT1 expanded TCRs, with significance at thresholds 8, 16 and 32 but not at 4.

Library preparation used RACE. The instrument was a NextSeq 500. Library preparation attached unique molecular identifiers to individual cDNA molecules for quantitative, reproducible TCR counting. For every blood RNA sample, sequencing covered both the TCR alpha and TCR beta chains. The original pipeline was this. A median of around 96,000 TCRs per sample was observed, with a range of 23,224 to 690,600. The Decombinator software suite was used to annotate the V, J and CDR3 of the TCR reads. For PS versus PT1 abundance plots, all samples were subsampled to the same number of TCRs (28,000). TCRs were defined as expanded if absent before sensitization and observed at least eight times at the 2-week time point. Through fastp at Q25 and MiXCR, TCRdb rebuilt clones from the public reads, retaining in-frame beta chains. Rows merge per CDR3 protein into single entries with the most common DNA and genes. These V and J calls originate from TCRdb's pipeline instead of the authors' own analysis. The sample includes more than 75,000 distinct CDR3 sequences, with approximately 10% observed a single time. Jointly, the top ten make up 2% to 2.5% of the sample.

The time point label of this sample denotes: patch test 2, 6 weeks after DPC sensitization. In the paper's terms, the treatment or condition label means: therapeutic diphenylcyclopropenone sensitization with weekly scalp DPC. Blood at each patch-test visit was drawn before the patch test was applied. To be eligible, patients had to be aged 18 to 70, diagnosed with alopecia and judged suitable for DPC therapy, while pregnant patients were excluded. Unfractionated whole blood was collected in Tempus Blood RNA tubes, and total RNA was extracted from that blood. This clonotype was recorded at least ten times. No antigen is known for it. No much larger clonotype is one base removed from it; base qualities were not supplied. V ends up 6 bases short and J 4 bases short, with an unmatched junction base count of 3. The CDR3 numbers 14 residues from cysteine through phenylalanine. Only the CDR3 portion is preserved as DNA: 42 bases, with reading frame beginning at the first base. As encoded in the germline V gene (reference sequence), CDR1 is DFQATT while CDR2 is SNEGSKA.

Sequences were derived from whole blood, sampled in connection with sensitization to the hapten diphenylcyclopropenone (DPC). The sequence is built from TRBV20-1 and TRBJ2-2, and 12 junction bases match TRBD2. The clonotype comes from a woman in her thirties with alopecia areata. Some clones in this sample may be carry-over from other donors' samples. The CDR3 corresponds to CSAGGLAGTGELFF. At the DNA level, the sequence is TGCAGTGCGGGGGGACTAGCGGGCACCGGGGAGCTGTTTTTT.